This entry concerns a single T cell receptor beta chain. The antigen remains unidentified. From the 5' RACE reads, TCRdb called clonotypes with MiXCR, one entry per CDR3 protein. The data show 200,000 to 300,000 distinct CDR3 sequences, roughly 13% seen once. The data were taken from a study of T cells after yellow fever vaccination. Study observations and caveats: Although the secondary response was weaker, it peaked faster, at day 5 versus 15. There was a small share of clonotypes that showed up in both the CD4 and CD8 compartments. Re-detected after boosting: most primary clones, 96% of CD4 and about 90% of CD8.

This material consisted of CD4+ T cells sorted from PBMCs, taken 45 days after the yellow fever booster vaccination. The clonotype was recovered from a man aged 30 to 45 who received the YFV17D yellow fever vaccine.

CDR3 in amino acids: CASSSPSYNEQFF. The DNA of the CDR3 is TGTGCCAGCAGTTCCCCTTCTTACAATGAGCAGTTCTTC. The chain recombines TRBV28 with TRBJ2-1; unclear D gene. CDR1 is MDHEN, CDR2 SYDVKM, per germline. Deletions cut 4 bases from V and 4 bases from J, with 8 bases between. The CDR3 consists of 13 residues.